This T cell receptor beta chain was recorded in a study of Ad26.COV2.S vaccination and SARS-CoV-2 variants. The protocol was immunoSEQ multiplex PCR, while the TCRdb copy is restricted to in-frame clones and leaves out a portion. The sample contains 350,000 to 450,000 clones, about nine tenths of which appear only once. This clone was recorded once. Treatment in this sample: approximately 18 received Ad26.COV2.S at low or high dose, single or two shots; roughly 5 received placebo; per-sample allocation not given. Day 63 following the first vaccine or placebo injection was when the samples were taken. Germline V gives CDR1 SGHAT, CDR2 FQNNGV. CDR3 length equals 18 residues. J lost 8 bases, V lost 4 bases, and 17 bases had no gene match.

This specimen consisted of peripheral blood, obtained in a trial of Ad26.COV2.S vaccine versus placebo. This TCR was sampled from a person aged 18-65 years who received the Ad26.COV2.S COVID-19 vaccine or a placebo. The chain joins TRBV11-2 to TRBJ2-1; 10 bases agree with TRBD2. This CDR3 is CASSSPLAGDYRRDEQFF. CDR3 sequence (DNA): TGTGCCAGCAGCTCACCTCTAGCGGGAGATTACCGGAGGGATGAGCAGTTCTTC.